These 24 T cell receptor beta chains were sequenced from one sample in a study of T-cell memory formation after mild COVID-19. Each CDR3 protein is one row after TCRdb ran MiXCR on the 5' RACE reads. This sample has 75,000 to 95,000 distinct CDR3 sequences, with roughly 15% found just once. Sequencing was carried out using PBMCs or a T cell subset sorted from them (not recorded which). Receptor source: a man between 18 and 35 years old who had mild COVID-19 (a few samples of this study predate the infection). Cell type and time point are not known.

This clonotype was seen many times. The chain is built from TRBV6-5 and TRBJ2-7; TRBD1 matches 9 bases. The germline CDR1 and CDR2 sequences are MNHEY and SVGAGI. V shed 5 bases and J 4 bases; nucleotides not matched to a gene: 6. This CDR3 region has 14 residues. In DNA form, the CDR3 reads TGTGCCAGCAGTGACGGACAGGGGATATACGAGCAGTACTTC. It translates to CASSDGQGIYEQYF.

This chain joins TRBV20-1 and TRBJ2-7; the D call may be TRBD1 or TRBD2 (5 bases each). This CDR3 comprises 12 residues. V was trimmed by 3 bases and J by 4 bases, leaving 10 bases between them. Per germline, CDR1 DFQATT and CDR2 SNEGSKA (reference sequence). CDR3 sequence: CSASVREYEQYV. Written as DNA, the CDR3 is TGCAGTGCTAGTGTCAGGGAGTACGAGCAGTACGTC.

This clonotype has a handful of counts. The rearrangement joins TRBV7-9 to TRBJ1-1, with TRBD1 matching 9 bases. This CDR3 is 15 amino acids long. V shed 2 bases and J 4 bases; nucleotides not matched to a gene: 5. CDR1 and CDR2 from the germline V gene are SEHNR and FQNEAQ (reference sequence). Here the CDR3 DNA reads TGTGCCAGCAGCTTAACCGGGACAGGGCTCACTGAAGCTTTCTTT. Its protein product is CASSLTGTGLTEAFF.

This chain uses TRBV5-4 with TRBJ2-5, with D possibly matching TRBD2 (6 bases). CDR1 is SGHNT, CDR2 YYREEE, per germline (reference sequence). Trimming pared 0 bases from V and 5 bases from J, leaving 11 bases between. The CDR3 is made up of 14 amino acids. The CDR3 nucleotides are TGTGCCAGCAGCTTGGTACCTAGCGAGGAGACCCAGTACTTC. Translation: CASSLVPSEETQYF.

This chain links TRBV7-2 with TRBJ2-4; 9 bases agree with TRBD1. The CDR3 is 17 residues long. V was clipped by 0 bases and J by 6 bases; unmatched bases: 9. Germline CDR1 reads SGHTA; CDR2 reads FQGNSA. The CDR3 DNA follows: TGTGCCAGCAGCTTAGCGGGGGGACAGGGTCCATTAAACATTCAGTACTTC. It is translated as CASSLAGGQGPLNIQYF.

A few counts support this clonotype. The CDR3 reads CASSPRTSGGADEQFF. The CDR3 DNA sequence: TGTGCCAGCAGCCCCCGGACTAGCGGGGGGGCCGATGAGCAGTTCTTC. The genes are TRBV11-2 and TRBJ2-1, with 15 bases fitting TRBD2. The CDR3 sequence is 16 residues long. J gave up 8 bases and V 5 bases, and 7 bases lay outside the gene matches. CDR1 SGHAT and CDR2 FQNNGV come from the germline V gene. Combining the CDR3 with reference TRBV11-2 and TRBJ2-1 gives the whole variable domain EAGVAQSPRYKIIEKRQSVAFWCNPISGHATLYWYQQILGQGPKLLIQFQNNGVVDDSQLPKDRFSAERLKGVDSTLKIQPAKLEDSAVYLCASSPRTSGGADEQFFGPGTRLTVL.

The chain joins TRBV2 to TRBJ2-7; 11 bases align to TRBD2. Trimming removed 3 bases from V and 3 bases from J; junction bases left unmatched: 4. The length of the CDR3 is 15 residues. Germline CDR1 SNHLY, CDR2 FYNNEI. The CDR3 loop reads CASSDGGLAVYEQYF. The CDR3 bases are TGTGCCAGCAGTGATGGGGGACTAGCGGTCTACGAGCAGTACTTC.

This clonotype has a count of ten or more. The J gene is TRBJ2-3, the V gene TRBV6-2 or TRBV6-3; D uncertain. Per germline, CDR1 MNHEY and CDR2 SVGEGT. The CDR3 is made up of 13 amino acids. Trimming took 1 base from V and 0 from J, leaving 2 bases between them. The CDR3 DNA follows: TGTGCCAGCAGTTACTGGAGCACAGATACGCAGTATTTT. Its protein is CASSYWSTDTQYF.

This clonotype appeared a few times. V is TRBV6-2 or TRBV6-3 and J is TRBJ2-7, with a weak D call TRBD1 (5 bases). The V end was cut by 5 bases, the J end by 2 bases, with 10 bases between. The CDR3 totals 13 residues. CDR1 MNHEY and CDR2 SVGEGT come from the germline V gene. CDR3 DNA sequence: TGTGCCAGCAGTGGCACAGGCACCTACGAGCAGTACTTC. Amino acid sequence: CASSGTGTYEQYF.

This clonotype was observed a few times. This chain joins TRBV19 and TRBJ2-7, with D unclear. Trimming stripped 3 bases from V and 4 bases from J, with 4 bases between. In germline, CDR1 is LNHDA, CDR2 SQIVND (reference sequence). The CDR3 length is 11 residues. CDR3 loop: CASSIGYEQYF. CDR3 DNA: TGTGCCAGTAGTATCGGTTACGAGCAGTACTTC.

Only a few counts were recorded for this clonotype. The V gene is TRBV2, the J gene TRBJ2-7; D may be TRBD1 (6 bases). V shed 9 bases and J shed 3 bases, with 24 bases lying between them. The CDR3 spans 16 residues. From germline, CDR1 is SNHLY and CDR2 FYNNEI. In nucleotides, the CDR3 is TGTGCCAGTGGAGGAGGAGACAGGAGAACCTTCTACGAGCAGTACGTC. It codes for CASGGGDRRTFYEQYV.

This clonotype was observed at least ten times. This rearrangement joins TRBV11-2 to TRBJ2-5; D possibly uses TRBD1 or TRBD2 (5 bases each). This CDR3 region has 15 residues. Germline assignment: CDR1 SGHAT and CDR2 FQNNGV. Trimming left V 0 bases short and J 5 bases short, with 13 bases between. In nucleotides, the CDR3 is TGTGCCAGCAGCTTAGATCCCGGGGCTTTGGAGACCCAGTACTTC. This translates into CASSLDPGALETQYF.

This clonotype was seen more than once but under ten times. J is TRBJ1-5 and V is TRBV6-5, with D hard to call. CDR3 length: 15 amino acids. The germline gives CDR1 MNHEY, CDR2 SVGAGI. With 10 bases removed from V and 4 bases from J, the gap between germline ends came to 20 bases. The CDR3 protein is CATSRRDDSNQPQHF. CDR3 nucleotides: TGTGCCACCTCTCGACGGGATGACTCAAATCAGCCCCAGCATTTT.

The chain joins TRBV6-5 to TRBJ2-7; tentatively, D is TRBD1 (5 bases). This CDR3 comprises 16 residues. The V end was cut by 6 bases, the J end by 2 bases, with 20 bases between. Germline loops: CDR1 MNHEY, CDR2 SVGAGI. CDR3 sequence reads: CASSLEPRQLAYEQYF. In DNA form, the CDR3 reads TGTGCCAGCAGCCTAGAACCCCGACAGTTAGCCTACGAGCAGTACTTC.

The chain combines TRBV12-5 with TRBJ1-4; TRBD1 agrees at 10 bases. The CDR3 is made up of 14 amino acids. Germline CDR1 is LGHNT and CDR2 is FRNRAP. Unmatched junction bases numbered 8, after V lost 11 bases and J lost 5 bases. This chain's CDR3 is CAGIPGQGNEKLFF. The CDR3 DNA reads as TGTGCTGGGATCCCGGGACAGGGGAATGAAAAACTGTTTTTT. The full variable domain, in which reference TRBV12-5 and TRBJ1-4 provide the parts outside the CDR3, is DARVTQTPRHKVTEMGQEVTMRCQPILGHNTVFWYRQTMMQGLELLAYFRNRAPLDDSGMPKDRFSAEMPDATLATLKIQPSEPRDSAVYFCAGIPGQGNEKLFFGSGTQLSVL.

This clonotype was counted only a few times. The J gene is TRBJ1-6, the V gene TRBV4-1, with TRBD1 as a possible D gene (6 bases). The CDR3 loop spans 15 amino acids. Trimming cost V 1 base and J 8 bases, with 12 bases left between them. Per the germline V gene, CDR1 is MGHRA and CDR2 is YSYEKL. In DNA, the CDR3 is TGCGCCAGCAGCCAAGCATGGGACATGGATTCACCCCTCCACTTT. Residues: CASSQAWDMDSPLHF.

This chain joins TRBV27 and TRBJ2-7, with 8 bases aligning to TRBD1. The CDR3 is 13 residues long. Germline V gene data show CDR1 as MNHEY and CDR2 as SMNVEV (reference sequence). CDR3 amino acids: CTTGQGPSYEQYF. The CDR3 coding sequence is TGTACCACCGGACAGGGTCCCTCCTACGAGCAGTACTTC.

This chain's CDR3 is CSVDGFPGETQYF. DNA for the CDR3: TGCAGCGTTGATGGCTTCCCCGGGGAGACCCAGTACTTC. The V and J genes are TRBV29-1 and TRBJ2-5; D unresolved. V lost 3 bases, J lost 5 bases, and 13 bases lay in between. CDR1 and CDR2 (germline): SQVTM, ANQGSEA. The CDR3 spans 13 residues.

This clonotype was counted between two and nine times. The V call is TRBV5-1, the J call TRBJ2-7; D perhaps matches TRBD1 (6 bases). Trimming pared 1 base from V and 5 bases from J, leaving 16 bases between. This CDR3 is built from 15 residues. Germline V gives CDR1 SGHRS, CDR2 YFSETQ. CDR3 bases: TGCGCCAGCAGCTTGACAGGTAGAAAGGGGGACGAGCAGTACGTC. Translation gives CASSLTGRKGDEQYV.

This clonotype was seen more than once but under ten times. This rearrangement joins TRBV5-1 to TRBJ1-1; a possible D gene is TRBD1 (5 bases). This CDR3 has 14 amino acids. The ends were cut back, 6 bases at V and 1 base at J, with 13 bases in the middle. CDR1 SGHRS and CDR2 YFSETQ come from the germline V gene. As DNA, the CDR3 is TGCGCCAGCATAGGGGCCAACCCGAACACTGAAGCTTTCTTT. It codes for CASIGANPNTEAFF.

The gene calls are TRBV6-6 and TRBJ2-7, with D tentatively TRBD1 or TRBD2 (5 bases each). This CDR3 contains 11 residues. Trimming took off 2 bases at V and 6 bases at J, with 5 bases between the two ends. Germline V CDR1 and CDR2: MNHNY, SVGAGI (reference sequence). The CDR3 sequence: CASSYGGEQYV. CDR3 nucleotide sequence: TGTGCCAGCAGTTACGGGGGCGAGCAGTACGTC.

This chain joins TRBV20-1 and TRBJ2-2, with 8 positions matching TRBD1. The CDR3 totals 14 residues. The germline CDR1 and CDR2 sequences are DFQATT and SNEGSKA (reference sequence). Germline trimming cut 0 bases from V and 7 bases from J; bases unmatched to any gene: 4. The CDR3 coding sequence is TGCAGTGCTAGAGAGGGACAGGAGTTCGGGGAGCTGTTTTTT. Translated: CSAREGQEFGELFF.

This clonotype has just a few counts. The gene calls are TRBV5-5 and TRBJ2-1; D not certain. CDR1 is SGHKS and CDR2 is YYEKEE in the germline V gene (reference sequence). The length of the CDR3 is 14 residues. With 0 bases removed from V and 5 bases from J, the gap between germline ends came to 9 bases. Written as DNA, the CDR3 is TGTGCCAGCAGCTTGGTGAACGCGGACAATGAGCAGTTCTTC. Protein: CASSLVNADNEQFF. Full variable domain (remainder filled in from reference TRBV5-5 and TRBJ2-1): DAGVTQSPTHLIKTRGQQVTLRCSPISGHKSVSWYQQVLGQGPQFIFQYYEKEERGRGNFPDRFSARQFPNYSSELNVNALLLGDSALYLCASSLVNADNEQFFGPGTRLTVL.

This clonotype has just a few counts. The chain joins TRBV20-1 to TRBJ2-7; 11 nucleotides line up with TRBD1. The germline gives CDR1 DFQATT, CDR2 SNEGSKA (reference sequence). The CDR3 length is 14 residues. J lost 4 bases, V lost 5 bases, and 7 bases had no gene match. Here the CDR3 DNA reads TGCAGTGCTGAGCGGGACAGGGGGGATTACGAGCAGTACTTC. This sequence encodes CSAERDRGDYEQYF.